These 19 T cell receptor beta chains share one sample of origin, sequenced in a study of shared clonotypes between healthy human individuals. Produced via immunoSEQ multiplex PCR; TCRdb's table is partial and in-frame only. The sample shows roughly 2.5 million clones, roughly nine tenths of them seen only once. Sequencing was carried out using naive CD4+ T cells sorted from blood. Documented subset: CD45RA+ positively selected. The receptors were sampled from a young man in good health.

The genes are TRBV21-1 and TRBJ2-5; the table's D gene call, TRBD2, was not cross checked with the DNA. TRBV21-1 is shown as a pseudogene. The CDR3 loop spans 17 amino acids. The CDR3 DNA reads TGTGCCAGCAGCAAAGCTCTGACTAGCGGGGAAAGCGAGACCCAGTACTTC. It yields the protein CASSKALTSGESETQYF.

This clone was counted once. The rearrangement uses TRBV7-9 and TRBJ1-2, with 11 nucleotides matching TRBD1. This CDR3 spans 19 amino acids. CDR1 is SEHNR, CDR2 FQNEAQ, per germline (reference sequence). V was pared by 0 bases and J by 0 bases, with 9 bases of the junction left unmatched. CDR3 region: CASSLAAGTGGLANYGYTF. The CDR3 coding sequence is TGTGCCAGCAGCTTAGCTGCCGGGACAGGGGGTTTAGCTAACTATGGCTACACCTTC.

The chain links TRBV23-1 to TRBJ2-7, with 12 bases matching TRBD1. TRBV23-1 is treated as an ORF (open reading frame) with a function not yet certain. The CDR3 totals 17 residues. V shed 7 bases and J 2 bases; nucleotides not matched to a gene: 12. The CDR3 nucleotides read TGCGCCAGCAACAAGAGGGACAGGGGGCGGGTCACCTACGAGCAGTACTTC. It codes for CASNKRDRGRVTYEQYF.

This clone occurred once. The gene calls are TRBV18 and TRBJ2-3, with 7 bases that match TRBD1. Germline trimming cut 4 bases from V and 0 bases from J; bases unmatched to any gene: 7. The CDR3 loop spans 16 amino acids. The V gene's germline CDR1 is KGHSH and CDR2 LQKENI. CDR3 region: CASSQQGPGSTDTQYF. For the CDR3, the DNA is TGTGCCAGCTCACAACAGGGGCCAGGTAGCACAGATACGCAGTATTTT.

The chain links TRBV27 to TRBJ2-7; 9 bases match TRBD1. The CDR3 runs 15 residues. Germline lookup yields CDR1 MNHEY and CDR2 SMNVEV (reference sequence). With 0 bases clipped from V and 8 bases from J, the junction kept 8 bases outside the gene matches. The CDR3 loop is CASSLSGTGRGQQYF. The CDR3 DNA reads as TGTGCCAGCAGTTTATCGGGGACAGGGAGGGGGCAGCAGTACTTC.

V gene TRBV28 combines with J gene TRBJ2-5, with TRBD1 identical over 7 bases. The germline V gene has CDR1 MDHEN and CDR2 SYDVKM. V gave up 0 bases and J gave up 1 base; unmatched junction bases: 5. The CDR3 spans 16 residues. CDR3 coding DNA: TGTGCCAGCAGTTTATGGGAGACAGGGCGCCAAGAGACCCAGTACTTC. Amino acids: CASSLWETGRQETQYF.

This clone appeared once. The chain recombines TRBV6-5 with TRBJ2-1; 8 bases map to TRBD2. V lost 4 bases and J lost 1; bases outside the gene matches: 3. The CDR3 consists of 15 residues. The germline V gene has CDR1 MNHEY and CDR2 SVGAGI. The DNA of the CDR3 is TGTGCCAGCAGTTTAGCGGGATATTCCTACAATGAGCAGTTCTTC. It translates to CASSLAGYSYNEQFF.

This chain links TRBV6-6 with TRBJ1-5; no definite D call. V lost 6 bases and J lost 4, with 13 bases in between. Germline CDR1 is MNHNY and CDR2 is SVGAGI (reference sequence). This CDR3 region has 14 residues. In nucleotides, the CDR3 is TGTGCCAGCAGCCCCTCTGCGGCGAATCAGCCCCAGCATTTT. Protein sequence: CASSPSAANQPQHF.

This clone was counted a single time. Different DNA sequences within this sample yield the same CDR3. The chain combines TRBV7-9 with TRBJ2-7; 9 positions match TRBD2. The ends lost 1 base at V and 4 bases at J; junction bases unmatched: 2. The CDR3 has 14 amino acids. Germline assignment: CDR1 SEHNR and CDR2 FQNEAQ (reference sequence). In nucleotides, the CDR3 is TGTGCCAGCAGCTTAGAGGCGGGGGGGTACGAGCAGTACTTC. This gives the protein CASSLEAGGYEQYF.

The chain is built from TRBV2 and TRBJ2-4; 11 bases are a match to TRBD2. Per the germline V gene, CDR1 is SNHLY and CDR2 is FYNNEI. Germline trimming cut 5 bases from V and 5 bases from J; bases unmatched to any gene: 5. This CDR3 has 15 residues. The CDR3 loop is CASSTGTSGENIQYF. CDR3 sequence (DNA): TGTGCCAGCAGTACCGGGACTAGCGGAGAAAACATTCAGTACTTC.

The chain recombines TRBV30 with TRBJ1-6; no firm D call. In germline, CDR1 is GTSNPN, CDR2 SVGIG (reference sequence). The CDR3 contains 13 residues. V gave up 0 bases and J gave up 6 bases, with 6 bases separating them. The DNA for the CDR3 is TGTGCCTGGAGTGTGGCAGCTAATTCACCCCTCCACTTT. Its protein is CAWSVAANSPLHF.

This chain links TRBV9 with TRBJ2-2; D gene ambiguous. Trimming shortened V by 6 bases and J by 3 bases, and 6 bases separated the two germline ends. This CDR3 comprises 12 residues. Germline assignment: CDR1 SGDLS and CDR2 YYNGEE. CDR3 amino acids: CASTKYTGELFF. The CDR3, as DNA: TGTGCCAGCACCAAGTACACCGGGGAGCTGTTTTTT.

The chain carries TRBV10-3 and TRBJ1-1; TRBD1 is a possible D gene (5 bases). This CDR3 region has 14 residues. Germline CDR1 reads ENHRY; CDR2 reads SYGVKD. V lost 6 bases to trimming and J lost 4 bases, with 15 bases between them. The CDR3 protein is CAIRAGYQGTEAFF. CDR3 coding DNA: TGTGCCATCAGGGCAGGTTACCAGGGCACTGAAGCTTTCTTT.

The chain carries TRBV25-1 and TRBJ1-6; the D is unclear. The V gene lost 5 bases and the J gene lost 6 bases, with 11 bases spanning the gap. CDR1 is MGHDK, CDR2 SYGVNS, per germline. CDR3 length: 14 amino acids. The CDR3 protein is CASSLPVGNSPLHF. As DNA, the CDR3 is TGTGCCAGCAGTTTGCCCGTCGGTAATTCACCCCTCCACTTT.

The genes are TRBV7-2 and TRBJ2-3; 9 bases fit TRBD2. The CDR3 is 17 amino acids. Germline trimming cut 1 base from V and 2 bases from J; bases unmatched to any gene: 7. Germline-derived CDR1 and CDR2 are SGHTA and FQGNSA. CDR3 coding DNA: TGTGCCAGCAGCTTAGTGGGACTAGCAGTAGTCACAGATACGCAGTATTTT. The encoded protein is CASSLVGLAVVTDTQYF.

V gene TRBV28 combines with J gene TRBJ1-3, with TRBD1 matching over 8 bases. V gave up 7 bases and J gave up 5 bases; unmatched junction bases: 7. CDR1 is MDHEN, CDR2 SYDVKM, per germline. The length of the CDR3 is 14 residues. CDR3 sequence reads: CASNSAGGRNTIYF. CDR3 nucleotides: TGTGCCAGCAATTCGGCAGGGGGCCGAAACACCATATATTTT.

V gene TRBV7-9 combines with J gene TRBJ2-3, with 11 bases lining up with TRBD2. Trimming took 6 bases from V and 2 from J; bases not matched to a gene: 4. Germline CDR1 SEHNR, CDR2 FQNEAQ (reference sequence). This CDR3 is built from 15 residues. The CDR3, as DNA: TGTGCCAGCAGGGCGACTAGCGGGATCACAGATACGCAGTATTTT. Translation: CASRATSGITDTQYF.

The rearrangement joins TRBV5-4 to TRBJ1-2; a possible D gene is TRBD1 (6 bases). V was pared by 0 bases and J by 0 bases, with 12 bases between. The CDR3 sequence is 16 residues long. The V gene's germline CDR1 is SGHNT and CDR2 YYREEE (reference sequence). The CDR3 bases are TGTGCCAGCAGCTTGGACAGGGTAGGAGCTAACTATGGCTACACCTTC. It yields the protein CASSLDRVGANYGYTF.

This clone turned up a few times. The gene calls are TRBV4-1 and TRBJ1-2; a weak D match, TRBD1 (6 bases). The germline CDR1 and CDR2 sequences are MGHRA and YSYEKL. V gave up 1 base and J gave up 4 bases, with 13 bases separating them. The CDR3 extends over 15 amino acids. The CDR3 DNA follows: TGCGCCAGCAGCCAAGGGACAGCCCTGCCCTATGGCTACACCTTC. The encoded protein is CASSQGTALPYGYTF.